These 28 T cell receptor beta chains came from one sample sequenced in a study of shared clonotypes between healthy human individuals. Assay: immunoSEQ multiplex PCR; the TCRdb copy retains only in-frame clones and omits some. The sample holds roughly 500,000 clones, over 60% seen once. The source material was PBMCs. The receptor source for this set is a woman in her 40s in good health. Some clones in this sample may be carry-over from other donors' samples.

The sample holds a few counts of this clone. The CDR3 here is CASSELGHENQPQHF. The CDR3 DNA follows: TGTGCCAGCAGTGAATTGGGACACGAAAATCAGCCCCAGCATTTT. The chain uses TRBV6-1 and TRBJ1-5; tentative D call: TRBD1 (6 bases). Per germline, CDR1 MNHNS and CDR2 SASEGT. This CDR3 is 15 amino acids long. V was trimmed by 2 bases and J by 4 bases, leaving 12 bases between them.

This chain joins TRBV5-8 and TRBJ1-1; no firm D call. The V end lost 0 bases, the J end lost 4 bases, and 7 bases lay between the germline ends. This CDR3 spans 13 amino acids. Germline-derived CDR1 and CDR2 are SGHTS and YDEGEE. CDR3 DNA: TGTGCCAGCAGCTTGGCTGGGTCCACTGAAGCTTTCTTT. This encodes CASSLAGSTEAFF.

The V gene is TRBV6-1, the J gene TRBJ1-2; D ambiguous. V was cut by 1 base and J by 8 bases, with 20 bases left in between. This CDR3 region has 16 residues. The germline V gene has CDR1 MNHNS and CDR2 SASEGT. In nucleotides, the CDR3 is TGTGCCAGCAGTGAAGAACTTAGGCAAGTTCGACCGGGCTACACCTTC. This gives the protein CASSEELRQVRPGYTF.

The genes are TRBV7-2 and TRBJ2-2; possibly TRBD1 for D (6 bases). V lost 0 bases and J lost 6, with 11 bases in between. The germline gives CDR1 SGHTA, CDR2 FQGNSA. The CDR3 has 15 amino acids. In DNA form, the CDR3 reads TGTGCCAGCAGCTTAGCGTCAGGGGACCCCGGGGAGCTGTTTTTT. It codes for CASSLASGDPGELFF.

This clone was observed once. The V call is TRBV9, the J call TRBJ1-4; D ambiguous. This CDR3 spans 16 amino acids. Germline V lookup: CDR1 SGDLS, CDR2 YYNGEE. Between the trimmed V and J ends, which lost 0 bases and 4 bases, there was a span of 13 bases. CDR3 loop: CASSVGGGQNNEKLFF. The CDR3 DNA sequence: TGTGCCAGCAGCGTAGGAGGAGGGCAGAATAATGAAAAACTGTTTTTT. Full variable domain (missing parts from reference TRBV9 and TRBJ1-4): DSGVTQTPKHLITATGQRVTLRCSPRSGDLSVYWYQQSLDQGLQFLIQYYNGEERAKGNILERFSAQQFPDLHSELNLSSLELGDSALYFCASSVGGGQNNEKLFFGSGTQLSVL.

Points on this clone: Germline is not matched at one junction end, which may reflect a read error. The CDR3 sequence: CASSRLAGTSHNEQFF. The CDR3 region has the DNA TGTGCCAGCAGTCGGTTAGCGGGAACCTCCCACAATGAGCAGTTCTTC. The chain employs TRBV11-1 and TRBJ2-1; TRBD2 agrees at 8 bases. This CDR3 has 16 residues. CDR1 and CDR2 from the germline V gene are SGHAT and FQDESV (reference sequence).

This chain connects TRBV20-1 to TRBJ1-2, with D uncertain. This CDR3 region has 11 residues. The germline V gene encodes CDR1 DFQATT and CDR2 SNEGSKA (reference sequence). V lost 6 bases, J lost 4 bases, and 9 bases lay in between. The CDR3 DNA reads TGCAGTGCACCGACTGGCTATGGCTACACCTTC. Encoded protein: CSAPTGYGYTF.

In its sample, this clone was seen many times. This chain connects TRBV28 to TRBJ1-1, with TRBD1 matching 10 bases. The junction had 9 bases not matched to a gene; V was cut back by 3 bases and J by 5 bases. The germline V gene has CDR1 MDHEN and CDR2 SYDVKM. This CDR3 region has 16 residues. CDR3 in amino acids: CASSFPWTGGETEAFF. For the CDR3, the DNA is TGTGCCAGCAGTTTCCCTTGGACAGGGGGAGAGACTGAAGCTTTCTTT.

This clone was detected only a few times. Other DNA sequences in this sample translate to the same CDR3. This rearrangement joins TRBV20-1 to TRBJ1-2; D is uncertain. Germline V gene data show CDR1 as DFQATT and CDR2 as SNEGSKA (reference sequence). The CDR3 loop spans 11 amino acids. The ends were cut back, 6 bases at V and 0 bases at J, with 5 bases in the middle. The CDR3 sequence: CSASPNYGYTF. The DNA for the CDR3 is TGCAGTGCGAGCCCTAACTATGGCTACACCTTC.

CDR3: CASSLEGREFPAAQYF. CDR3 bases: TGTGCCAGCAGCTTAGAGGGGCGGGAGTTCCCTGCGGCCCAGTACTTC. The V call is TRBV7-6, the J call TRBJ2-5, with 7 bases aligning to TRBD2. The germline CDR1 and CDR2 sequences are SGHVS and FNYEAQ. After removal of 1 base from V and 9 bases from J, the junction contained 14 bases not matched to a gene. The CDR3 has 16 residues.

This chain uses TRBV29-1 with TRBJ2-1; 7 nucleotides match TRBD2. The CDR3 has 17 residues. CDR1 is SQVTM and CDR2 is ANQGSEA in the germline V gene. The V and J ends lost 2 bases and 1 base, in that order; junction bases with no gene match: 11. CDR3 coding DNA: TGCAGCGTTGAAACAAGCGGGATTATACGGTCCTACAATGAGCAGTTCTTC. Protein sequence: CSVETSGIIRSYNEQFF.

The chain combines TRBV30 with TRBJ2-3; TRBD2 agrees at 13 bases. Unmatched junction bases numbered 7, after V lost 0 bases and J lost 4 bases. Germline values: CDR1 GTSNPN, CDR2 SVGIG (reference sequence). The CDR3 extends over 17 amino acids. CDR3 DNA: TGTGCCTGGAGTGTCGAAAGACTAGCGGGAGGCTCAGATACGCAGTATTTT. Its translation is CAWSVERLAGGSDTQYF.

This clone has a handful of counts. The chain has TRBV19 and TRBJ2-1; 9 bases match TRBD2. The CDR3 has 15 residues. Germline V gene data show CDR1 as LNHDA and CDR2 as SQIVND (reference sequence). V shed 3 bases and J 7 bases; nucleotides not matched to a gene: 7. The CDR3 spells CASSILGLARNEQFF. CDR3 DNA: TGTGCCAGTAGTATCCTCGGACTAGCGCGGAATGAGCAGTTCTTC. Full variable domain (outside the CDR3, taken from reference TRBV19 and TRBJ2-1): DGGITQSPKYLFRKEGQNVTLSCEQNLNHDAMYWYRQDPGQGLRLIYYSQIVNDFQKGDIAEGYSVSREKKESFPLTVTSAQKNPTAFYLCASSILGLARNEQFFGPGTRLTVL.

The chain recombines TRBV13 with TRBJ2-1; maybe TRBD2 (6 bases). This CDR3 contains 17 residues. The germline V gene has CDR1 PRHDT and CDR2 FYEKMQ (reference sequence). V was clipped by 6 bases and J by 7 bases, with 25 bases between them. Here the CDR3 reads CASRRDSWYDKDNEQFF. Here the CDR3 DNA reads TGTGCCAGCAGGCGGGACTCCTGGTATGATAAGGATAATGAGCAGTTCTTC.

The chain couples TRBV15 to TRBJ2-1, with 11 nucleotides matching TRBD2. Germline assignment: CDR1 LNHNV and CDR2 YYDKDF (reference sequence). The junction had 10 bases not matched to a gene; V was cut back by 4 bases and J by 5 bases. The CDR3 totals 17 residues. CDR3 DNA sequence: TGTGCCACCAGCAAGACCCTTCTAGCGGGAGGTGACAATGAGCAGTTCTTC. This translates into CATSKTLLAGGDNEQFF.

The rearrangement links TRBV28 to TRBJ1-4; tentatively, D is TRBD1 (5 bases). Germline V lookup: CDR1 MDHEN, CDR2 SYDVKM. V was clipped by 5 bases and J by 2 bases, with 18 bases between them. This CDR3 has 17 residues. The CDR3 DNA is TGTGCCAGCAGTGGCCGGACATCTTTGGTGACTAATGAAAAACTGTTTTTT. Protein sequence: CASSGRTSLVTNEKLFF.

The genes are TRBV5-1 and TRBJ2-2; 8 nucleotides agree with TRBD1. CDR1 SGHRS and CDR2 YFSETQ come from the germline V gene. Trimming cost V 4 bases and J 5 bases; bases outside gene matches: 7. The CDR3 runs to 15 residues. The CDR3 here is CASSPDRAGTGELFF. The CDR3 DNA is TGCGCCAGCAGCCCGGACAGGGCAGGGACCGGGGAGCTGTTTTTT.

Turning to this clone: Other DNA sequences in this sample translate to the same CDR3. The chain uses TRBV28 and TRBJ2-3; no reliable D call. Germline V CDR1 and CDR2: MDHEN, SYDVKM. This CDR3 region has 12 residues. V lost 5 bases and J lost 6, with 9 bases in between. CDR3: CASSLSLDTQYF. CDR3 nucleotides: TGTGCCAGCAGTCTTTCTCTCGATACGCAGTATTTT.

This clone was counted only a few times. A far larger clone is just one base off, so this is likely a read error. This chain joins TRBV28 and TRBJ1-1; 7 bases align to TRBD1. V trimming: 3 bases; J trimming: 0 bases; junction bases outside the gene matches: 4. The length of the CDR3 is 15 residues. Germline values: CDR1 MDHEN, CDR2 SYDVKM. The CDR3 region has the DNA TGTGCCAGCAGTTTCATGACAGGGTTGAACACTGAAGCTTTCTTT. Protein: CASSFMTGLNTEAFF. Based on the CDR3 plus reference TRBV28 and TRBJ1-1, the full variable domain is DVKVTQSSRYLVKRTGEKVFLECVQDMDHENMFWYRQDPGLGLRLIYFSYDVKMKEKGDIPEGYSVSREKKERFSLILESASTNQTSMYLCASSFMTGLNTEAFFGQGTRLTVV.

The chain links TRBV19 to TRBJ1-5, with D perhaps matching TRBD1 (6 bases). The CDR3 contains 14 residues. Trimming removed 3 bases from V and 6 bases from J, with 12 bases in between. The V gene's germline CDR1 is LNHDA and CDR2 SQIVND (reference sequence). The CDR3 sequence: CASSMGARGQPQHF. For the CDR3, the DNA is TGTGCCAGTAGTATGGGGGCCAGGGGTCAGCCCCAGCATTTT.

The chain couples TRBV7-9 to TRBJ2-7; TRBD1 aligns across 7 bases. Germline assignment: CDR1 SEHNR and CDR2 FQNEAQ (reference sequence). V lost 5 bases and J lost 1; bases outside the gene matches: 5. This CDR3 has 14 amino acids. The CDR3 here is CASSLGTASYEQYF. The CDR3 DNA follows: TGTGCCAGCAGCCTAGGGACAGCTTCCTACGAGCAGTACTTC.

With regard to this clone: The same CDR3 is also encoded by other DNA sequences in this sample. The chain couples TRBV18 to TRBJ2-5, with D possibly TRBD2 on 5 matching bases. This CDR3 contains 12 residues. Germline V gene lookup returns CDR1 KGHSH and CDR2 LQKENI. V was shortened by 3 bases and J by 5 bases, with 7 bases between the two germline ends. The CDR3 loop reads CASSPGEETQYF. CDR3 DNA sequence: TGTGCCAGCTCACCGGGAGAGGAGACCCAGTACTTC. The full variable domain, completed using reference TRBV18 and TRBJ2-5, is NAGVMQNPRHLVRRRGQEARLRCSPMKGHSHVYWYRQLPEEGLKFMVYLQKENIIDESGMPKERFSAEFPKEGPSILRIQQVVRGDSAAYFCASSPGEETQYFGPGTRLLVL.

This chain joins TRBV19 and TRBJ2-5; 14 bases are shared with TRBD2. Germline CDR1 is LNHDA and CDR2 is SQIVND (reference sequence). V shed 6 bases, J shed 5 bases, and the junction held 8 bases outside the gene matches. The CDR3 loop spans 16 amino acids. This CDR3 is CASSGTSGSSWETQYF. The CDR3 DNA reads TGTGCCAGTAGCGGGACTAGCGGGAGTAGTTGGGAGACCCAGTACTTC.

This chain connects TRBV27 to TRBJ2-7; D unclear. Trimming left V 6 bases short and J 3 bases short, with 12 bases between. In germline, CDR1 is MNHEY, CDR2 SMNVEV (reference sequence). The CDR3 spans 13 residues. Here the CDR3 reads CASSPHSLYEQYF. The CDR3 coding sequence is TGTGCCAGCAGCCCCCATTCCCTCTACGAGCAGTACTTC.

The J gene is TRBJ2-7, the V gene TRBV7-3; possible D gene TRBD2, 5 bases. The V and J ends lost 0 bases and 3 bases respectively, with 6 bases between them. The CDR3 is 13 amino acids. Germline V gene lookup returns CDR1 SGHTA and CDR2 FQGTGA. CDR3 in amino acids: CASSLTGGYEQYF. The CDR3 nucleotides read TGTGCCAGCAGCTTAACCGGAGGCTACGAGCAGTACTTC.

The V call is TRBV10-2, the J call TRBJ1-2, with 8 bases matching TRBD1. This CDR3 has 15 residues. Per germline, CDR1 WSHSY and CDR2 SAAADI. V was clipped by 1 base and J by 3 bases; unmatched bases: 4. Here the CDR3 reads CASSEWTGRDYGYTF. Here the CDR3 DNA reads TGCGCCAGCAGTGAGTGGACAGGGAGGGACTATGGCTACACCTTC.

V gene TRBV4-2 combines with J gene TRBJ2-2, with D possibly called TRBD1 or TRBD2 (5 bases each). The CDR3 consists of 15 residues. The V and J ends lost 0 bases and 12 bases respectively, with 17 bases between them. Per the germline V gene, CDR1 is LGHNA and CDR2 is YNFKEQ. The CDR3 region is CASSQDDGGVVKLFF. The DNA of the CDR3 is TGTGCCAGCAGCCAAGATGATGGGGGAGTGGTGAAGCTGTTTTTT.

To note about this clone: Different DNA sequences within this sample yield the same CDR3. The rearrangement uses TRBV18 and TRBJ2-7; 8 nucleotides line up with TRBD1. The CDR3 has 15 amino acids. The germline gives CDR1 KGHSH, CDR2 LQKENI. V shed 0 bases, J shed 2 bases, and the junction held 3 bases outside the gene matches. CDR3 protein: CASSPPGQGAYEQYF. The CDR3 nucleotides read TGTGCCAGCTCACCACCTGGACAGGGCGCCTACGAGCAGTACTTC.